This TCR beta chain was identified during a study of cytomegalovirus exposure and HLA in healthy donors (dated by TCRdb to 2016 to 2017). In the study overall: In an earlier analysis of 587 of the donors, roughly 300 Gb of sequence data and 90 million to 130 million unique TCR beta sequences from about 190 million T cells were reported. The study profiled the T cell repertoires of some 610 subjects by immunosequencing and related them to cytomegalovirus serostatus. In an earlier analysis of 500 to 650 of the donors, high-throughput TCR beta sequencing was used to judge whether each TCR beta V gene segment behaved as functional or pseudogenic. Donor age, sex, ethnicity and CMV serostatus were collected together with the repertoire data. HLA typing covered class I and class II loci at four-digit resolution. In addition to the first cohort of 666 subjects, a separate validation cohort of under 150 different subjects was used. The later analysis used no new phenotypic data to find candidate immune exposures, relying instead on TCR beta sequences and their occurrence across donors. An early release that covered roughly 600 HLA-typed donors contained around 330 gigabases of sequencing data and around 85 million unique TCR sequences. To study patterns of TCR occurrence, a later analysis re-analyzed previously published TCR beta repertoires from several hundred donors and added high-resolution HLA genotyping. To predict cytomegalovirus infection status, the study brought together high-throughput TCR immunosequencing, statistical association of individual TCRs with disease status, and machine learning. The aim of the study was to test whether cataloging public T cell receptors could identify signatures of past pathogen exposure. A later genetic analysis took genome-wide SNP genotypes for about three fifths of the 666 donors and used that subset as a discovery cohort. Among about 400 genotyped donors of the cohort, an average of around 250,000 unique TCR beta nucleotide sequences was sequenced per donor, of which roughly 17% were non-productive. Several DR-DQ haplotypes were treated as single units for association and clustering because of strong linkage in the cohort. All discovery cohort repertoires had been generated on a single sequencing platform. Of the 398 genotyped donors, about 80% fell in the genetic ancestry cluster associated with self-reported Caucasian donors. Typing coverage differed by locus: A, B, C, DRB1 and DQB1 were typed in roughly 629-630 donors, DQA1 in roughly 500, DPA1 in some 600, and DPB1 in approximately 450.

As regards this clone: What this receptor recognizes is not known. No much larger clone exists at a distance of one base, and base qualities are not known.

The cohort comprised around 690 healthy bone marrow donors. Cohort members were all nominally healthy when sampled, although unrecorded immune exposures were likely present. The donor tested CMV seronegative and was one of the 352 seronegative cohort members. A peripheral blood sample was collected from each donor, and TCR beta sequencing was performed on peripheral blood mononuclear cells. Genomic DNA extraction from the blood cell samples was performed with the Qiagen DNeasy Blood Extraction Kit. The receptor library was made with the immunoSEQ multiplex PCR assay. The multiplex PCR relied on a mix of 60 forward primers for TCR Vbeta segments and 13 reverse primers for TCR Jbeta segments. Amplification of the CDR3 region of rearranged TCR beta genes was performed with a multiplex PCR assay on genomic DNA. On the Illumina HiSeq System, the amplified TCR beta libraries were sequenced as 87-base-pair reads. The paper's data handling went like this. Across the roughly 640 repertoires, a later analysis counted some 81 million unique TCR beta chains, about 10 million of which were shared by at least two donors. Raw reads were error-corrected and collapsed into unique sequences by a nearest-neighbor algorithm in which closely related sequences were merged to remove PCR and sequencing errors. V, D and J gene segments were assigned by aligning CDR3 sequences to IMGT reference sequences. For a sequence to be retained, a match of at least six nucleotides to both a V gene segment and a J gene segment was required. Rearrangements were classified as productive when the CDR3 lacked stop codons and remained in frame with V and J, and all other rearrangements were classified as non-productive. Following IMGT convention, CDR3 was defined as the stretch from the second conserved V-encoded cysteine up to the conserved J-encoded phenylalanine. The earlier analysis of about 640 of the donors excluded any sequence lacking an unambiguous match to a single V gene segment. In an earlier analysis of 587 of the donors, a V segment was called functional when productive rearrangements were above 56.7%, and segregating when the standard deviation between donors exceeded 5%. A statistical classification framework was built to diagnose cytomegalovirus status from the catalog of TCR beta chain sequences. In a later analysis, V and J genes were assigned by comparing TCR nucleotide sequences against IMGT/GENE-DB human TR gene sequences. In a later analysis, CDR3 sequences and most-parsimonious VDJ recombination scenarios were assigned using the TCRdist pipeline. In a later analysis, each TCR beta chain was defined by its CDR3 amino acid sequence together with its V-gene family, and reads lacking a unique V-gene family were excluded. In a later analysis, some 600 highly shared, low-generation-probability nucleotide sequences were removed to address suspected cross-contamination and a sequencing artifact. In a later analysis, a clonal expansion index was calculated for each public chain from normalized within-repertoire ranks of inferred template counts. A later analysis computed generation probabilities with a VDJ recombination model fitted to out-of-frame rearrangements, and checked the results against IGoR. In a later analysis, hypergeometric tests were used to score TCR-TCR, TCR-HLA and TCR-CMV co-occurrence, with a repertoire-size bias correction applied to TCR pairs. False discovery rates were estimated in a later analysis by permuting HLA or CMV assignments 20 times. In a later analysis, co-occurring TCRs were grouped using DBSCAN, with TCRdist sequence similarity added in when clustering inside HLA-allele-positive subsets. Co-occurrence clustering excluded repertoires with fewer than 30,000 or more than 120,000 public chains, plus five with anomalous nucleotide sharing. This is the immuneACCESS table as TCRdb keeps it, with only in-frame sequences that have V and J called. A part of the clones is gone; compared with another copy, unresolved V genes explain less than half, and the rest is unexplained. V, J and clone size are those of that table, while D and trimming were read from the DNA. Across this sample there are some 51,000 clones, with roughly 77% seen only once. The leading ten clones occupy 2.5% of the sample.

Points the paper makes about the study in general: Some IMGT-functional V segments, including TRBV6-2 and TRBV6-3, could not be distinguished by the 87-base-pair reads and were therefore excluded. A later analysis associated 15,000 to 20,000 TCR beta sequences with specific HLA alleles at a false discovery rate of 0.05. According to a later analysis, TCR association rates differed among HLA loci, with DRB1 alleles showing the most associated TCRs and HLA-C alleles showing the fewest. In vitro tests confirmed that a few of the cytomegalovirus-associated TCR beta chains recognize cytomegalovirus antigens. A later genetic analysis associated a missense DCLRE1C variant with V-gene and J-gene trimming of TCR beta chains, and an independent cohort replicated the association. The study gave a list of about 150 TCR beta chains associated with cytomegalovirus. This cohort had only TCR beta chains sequenced, and the lack of alpha or paired-chain data limited which features could be detected. Most TCR sequences were seen in very few donors, while some public TCRs were found in many individuals. Most CMV-associated TCR beta chains appeared to be HLA-restricted in a later analysis, and the HLA associations seemed to be driven largely by CMV exposure. In a later analysis, HLA-associated TCR beta chains were found to be more clonally expanded and to have lower generation probabilities than equally common non-associated chains. An earlier analysis of 587 of the donors showed that most TCR beta V segments appeared in productive rearrangements either about 87% or about 30% of the time, which broadly matched IMGT annotations. A later analysis reported that several top co-occurrence clusters appeared linked to parvovirus B19, influenza, CMV and Epstein-Barr virus. When HLA alleles, especially DR and DQ, strongly co-occurred, TCR associations were difficult to assign to individual alleles. A further reported finding was that TCR beta sequences accurately predicted the HLA-A and HLA-B alleles for most subjects in the first cohort. A group of highly shared sequence variants was considered likely to be a technical artifact of the sequencing pipeline. For the cohort, immune exposure information was limited to CMV serostatus. Compared with the roughly 710-donor mean, donors in an Asian-associated ancestry cluster had fewer N-insertions in productive TCRs, according to a later genetic analysis. Seventeen rarely observed V segments, including chromosome 9 orphons, were excluded from the earlier analysis of about 500 of the donors because counts were too low. Presence/absence analyses assumed roughly uniform sequencing depth across donors, an assumption that may not hold. In both the original and validation cohorts, the classifier was reported to diagnose cytomegalovirus status with high specificity and sensitivity. Correlated functional status among segregating V segments might be attributable to linkage disequilibrium, but an unknown experimental factor could not be ruled out. Because HLA typing was unavailable for some donors at each locus, only the typed subset was used in association tests. The authors suggested that the approach could potentially be extended to other disease states and immunological phenotypes.

V trim: 4 bases; J trim: 5 bases; unmatched bases: 10. The germline V gene (reference sequence) specifies LNHDA as CDR1 and SQIVND as CDR2. The CDR3 holds 16 amino acids from the cysteine to the phenylalanine. Just CDR3 DNA is preserved here, 48 bases in frame from base 1. The source is a female donor in good health and CMV-seronegative. In this chain, TRBV19 is recombined with TRBJ2-1; the junction holds 8 bases that match TRBD2. Material: PBMCs. For the CDR3, the sequence is CASSTSGGPWDNEQFF. The DNA reads TGTGCCAGTAGTACTTCGGGGGGGCCGTGGGACAATGAGCAGTTCTTC.